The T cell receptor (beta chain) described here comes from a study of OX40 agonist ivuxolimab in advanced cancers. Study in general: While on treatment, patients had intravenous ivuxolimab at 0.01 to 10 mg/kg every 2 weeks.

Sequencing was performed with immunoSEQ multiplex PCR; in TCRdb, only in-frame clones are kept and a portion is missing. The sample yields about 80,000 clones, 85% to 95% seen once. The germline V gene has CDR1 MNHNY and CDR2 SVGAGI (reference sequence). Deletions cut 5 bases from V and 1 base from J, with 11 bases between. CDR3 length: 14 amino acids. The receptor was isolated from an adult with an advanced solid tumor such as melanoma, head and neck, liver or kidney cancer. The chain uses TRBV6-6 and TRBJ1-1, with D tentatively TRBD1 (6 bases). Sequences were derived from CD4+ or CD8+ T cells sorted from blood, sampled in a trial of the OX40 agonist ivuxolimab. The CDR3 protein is CASSIEQGNTEAFF. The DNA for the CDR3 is TGTGCCAGCAGTATAGAACAGGGGAACACTGAAGCTTTCTTT.